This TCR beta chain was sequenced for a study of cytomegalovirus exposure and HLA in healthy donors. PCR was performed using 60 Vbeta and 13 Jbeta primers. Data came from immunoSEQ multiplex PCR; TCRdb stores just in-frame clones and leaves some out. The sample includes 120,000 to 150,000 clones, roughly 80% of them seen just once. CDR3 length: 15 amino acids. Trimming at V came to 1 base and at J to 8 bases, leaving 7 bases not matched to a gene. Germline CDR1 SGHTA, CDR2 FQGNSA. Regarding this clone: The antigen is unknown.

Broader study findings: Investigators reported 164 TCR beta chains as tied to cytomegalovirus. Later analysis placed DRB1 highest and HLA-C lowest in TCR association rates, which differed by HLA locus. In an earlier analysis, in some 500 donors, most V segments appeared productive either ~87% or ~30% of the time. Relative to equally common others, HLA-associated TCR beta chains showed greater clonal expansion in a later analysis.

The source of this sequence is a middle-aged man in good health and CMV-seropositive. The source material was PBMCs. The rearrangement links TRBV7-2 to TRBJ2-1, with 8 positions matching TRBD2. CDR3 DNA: TGTGCCAGCAGCTTAGACGGGAGGGCCTTTGATGAGCAGTTCTTC. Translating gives CASSLDGRAFDEQFF. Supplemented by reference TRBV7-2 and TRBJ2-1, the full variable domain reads GAGVSQSPSNKVTEKGKDVELRCDPISGHTALYWYRQSLGQGLEFLIYFQGNSAPDKSGLPSDRFSAERTGGSVSTLTIQRTQQEDSAVYLCASSLDGRAFDEQFFGPGTRLTVL.